This T cell receptor (beta chain) was documented in a study of a mutant IDH1 vaccine in newly diagnosed glioma. Overall study: The start of vaccination came 4-6 weeks after radiotherapy alone, or with temozolomide cycles.

This clone was counted once. Its specificity is not known. Germline CDR1 reads SGHTA; CDR2 reads FQGNSA. This CDR3 contains 14 residues. The V end was cut by 4 bases, the J end by 5 bases, with 12 bases between. Assay: immunoSEQ multiplex PCR; the TCRdb copy retains only in-frame clones and omits some. The data show 20,000 to 30,000 clones, about 78% seen once. Stated time point: week 11, during vaccination. Doses consisted of 300 ug of mutant IDH1 20-mer peptide each, paired with topical imiquimod. The donors' diagnosis was new WHO grade 3 or 4 astrocytoma that was IDH1-mutant and ATRX-lost. This specimen was PBMCs, taken from a glioma patient whose treatment included an IDH1 peptide vaccine. The receptor was derived from a woman aged 18-30 years with glioma. The gene calls are TRBV7-2 and TRBJ2-1; D unclear. The CDR3 region is CASSSPPADNEQFF. DNA of the CDR3: TGTGCCAGCAGCTCCCCCCCGGCCGACAATGAGCAGTTCTTC.